Presented here are 4 T cell receptor beta chains from one specimen sequenced in a study of OX40 agonist ivuxolimab in advanced cancers. Here immunoSEQ multiplex PCR was the method, and the copy in TCRdb shows in-frame clones only, minus some. The sample yields about 120,000 clones, 80% to 90% seen once. Material: CD4+ or CD8+ T cells sorted from blood, obtained in a trial of the OX40 agonist ivuxolimab. These receptors were collected from an adult with an advanced solid tumor such as melanoma, head and neck, liver or kidney cancer.

This chain uses TRBV7-2 with TRBJ2-7, with 12 bases lining up with TRBD2. V lost 5 bases and J lost 4; bases outside the gene matches: 15. Germline V gives CDR1 SGHTA, CDR2 FQGNSA. CDR3 length equals 18 residues. This CDR3 reads CASSRNPSGGAGSYEQYF. CDR3 DNA: TGTGCCAGCAGCAGGAACCCTAGCGGGGGGGCCGGTAGTTACGAGCAGTACTTC.

The chain employs TRBV30 and TRBJ1-2; maybe TRBD1 (6 bases). This CDR3 spans 13 amino acids. Per the germline V gene, CDR1 is GTSNPN and CDR2 is SVGIG (reference sequence). V lost 5 bases and J 8 bases, leaving 18 bases between the germline ends. CDR3 in DNA: TGTGCCTGGCCTCGAGGCAGGGGCGGCGGCTACACCTTC. Amino acid sequence: CAWPRGRGGGYTF.

The gene calls are TRBV21-1 and TRBJ1-4. TRBV21-1 constitutes a pseudogene. This CDR3 is 15 amino acids long. The CDR3 protein is CASPNTGGVNEKLFF. CDR3 sequence (DNA): TGTGCCAGCCCTAACACGGGGGGCGTAAATGAAAAACTGTTTTTT.

The J gene is TRBJ2-2, the V gene TRBV28; D is uncertain. The germline V gene has CDR1 MDHEN and CDR2 SYDVKM. The length of the CDR3 is 14 residues. V shed 3 bases and J shed 5 bases, with 10 bases lying between them. CDR3 nucleotide sequence: TGTGCCAGCAGTTTGGGCACCAAAACCGGGGAGCTGTTTTTT. Its translation is CASSLGTKTGELFF.